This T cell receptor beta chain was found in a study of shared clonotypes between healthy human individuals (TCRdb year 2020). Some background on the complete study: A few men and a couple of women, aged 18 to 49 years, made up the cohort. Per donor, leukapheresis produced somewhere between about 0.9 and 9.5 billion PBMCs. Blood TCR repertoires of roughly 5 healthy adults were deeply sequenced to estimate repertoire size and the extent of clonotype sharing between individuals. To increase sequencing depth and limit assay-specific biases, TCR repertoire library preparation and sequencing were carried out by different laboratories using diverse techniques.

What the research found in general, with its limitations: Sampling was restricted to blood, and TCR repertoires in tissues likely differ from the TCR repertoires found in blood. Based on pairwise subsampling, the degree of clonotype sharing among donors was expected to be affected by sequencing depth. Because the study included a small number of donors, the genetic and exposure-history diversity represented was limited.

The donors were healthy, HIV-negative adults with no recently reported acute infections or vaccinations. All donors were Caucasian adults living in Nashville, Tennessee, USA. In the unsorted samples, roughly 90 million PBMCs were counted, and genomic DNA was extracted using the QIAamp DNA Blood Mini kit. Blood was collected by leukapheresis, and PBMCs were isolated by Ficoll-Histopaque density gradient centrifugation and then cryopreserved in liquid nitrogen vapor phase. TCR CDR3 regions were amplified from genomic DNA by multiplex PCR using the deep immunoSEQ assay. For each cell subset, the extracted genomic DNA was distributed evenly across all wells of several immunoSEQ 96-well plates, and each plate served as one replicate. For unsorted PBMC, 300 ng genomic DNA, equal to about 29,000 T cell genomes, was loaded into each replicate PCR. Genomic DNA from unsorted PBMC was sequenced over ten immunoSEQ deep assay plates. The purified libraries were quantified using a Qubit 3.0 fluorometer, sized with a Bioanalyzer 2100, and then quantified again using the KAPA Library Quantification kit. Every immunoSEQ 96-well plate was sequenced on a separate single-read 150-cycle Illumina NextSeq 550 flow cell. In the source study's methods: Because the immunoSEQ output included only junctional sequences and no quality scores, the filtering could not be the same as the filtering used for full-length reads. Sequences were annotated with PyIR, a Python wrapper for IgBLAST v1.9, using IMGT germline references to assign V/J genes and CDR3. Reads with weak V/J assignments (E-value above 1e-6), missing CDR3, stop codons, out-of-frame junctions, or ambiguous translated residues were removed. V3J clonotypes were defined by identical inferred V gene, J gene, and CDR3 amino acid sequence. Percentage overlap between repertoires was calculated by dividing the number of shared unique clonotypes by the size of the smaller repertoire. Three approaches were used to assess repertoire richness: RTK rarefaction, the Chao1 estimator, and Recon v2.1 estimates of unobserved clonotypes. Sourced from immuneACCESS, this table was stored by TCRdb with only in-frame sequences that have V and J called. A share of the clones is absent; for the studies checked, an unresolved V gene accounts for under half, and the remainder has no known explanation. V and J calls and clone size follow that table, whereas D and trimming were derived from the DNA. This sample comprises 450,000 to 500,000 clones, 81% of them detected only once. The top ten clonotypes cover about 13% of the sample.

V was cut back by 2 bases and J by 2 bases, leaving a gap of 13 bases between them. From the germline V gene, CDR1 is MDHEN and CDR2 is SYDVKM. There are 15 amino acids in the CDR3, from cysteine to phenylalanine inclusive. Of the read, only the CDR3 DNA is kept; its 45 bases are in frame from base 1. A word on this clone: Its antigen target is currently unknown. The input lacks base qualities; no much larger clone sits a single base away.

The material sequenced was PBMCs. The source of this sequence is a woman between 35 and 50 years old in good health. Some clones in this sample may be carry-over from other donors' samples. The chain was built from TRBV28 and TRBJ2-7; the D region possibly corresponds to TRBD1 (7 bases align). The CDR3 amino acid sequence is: CASSLGGTDPYEQYF. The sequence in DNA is TGTGCCAGCAGTTTAGGCGGGACAGACCCCTACGAGCAGTACTTC.